This T cell receptor (beta chain) was identified in a study of T cell changes during pregnancy in multiple sclerosis. The CDR3 length is 15 residues. Germline values: CDR1 MGHRA, CDR2 YSYEKL. Trimming removed 5 bases from V and 4 bases from J; junction bases left unmatched: 7. Sequencing was performed with immunoSEQ multiplex PCR; in TCRdb, only in-frame clones are kept and a portion is missing. The sample includes tens of thousands of clones, 80% to 95% of them seen just once. The V and J genes are TRBV4-1 and TRBJ2-3, with 9 bases identical to TRBD1. The material sequenced was CD4+ T cells from peripheral blood mononuclear cells, taken before pregnancy. This receptor was obtained from a female donor with multiple sclerosis, enrolled in a pregnancy study. CDR3: CASSIRDREADTQYF. The DNA for the CDR3 is TGCGCCAGCAGCATCCGGGACAGGGAGGCAGATACGCAGTATTTT.